A selection of T cell receptor beta chains follows, all from one sample in a study of lymphopenia after photon versus proton radiotherapy. Data came from immunoSEQ multiplex PCR; TCRdb stores just in-frame clones and leaves some out. The sample lists around 16,000 clones, about 85% occurring once. The sample here was peripheral blood, taken from a patient treated with proton-based radiotherapy. These receptors came from an older woman with cholangiocarcinoma. Some clones in this sample may be carry-over from other donors' samples. CDR3s include the opening cysteine and the closing phenylalanine or tryptophan. The D gene is left open where the match is weak.

D	J	V	CDR3	DNA
.	TRBJ2-5	TRBV5-5	CASSLGRGRVETQYF	TGTGCCAGCAGCTTGGGGAGGGGCAGGGTTGAGACCCAGTACTTC
TRBD1	TRBJ2-7	TRBV6-5	CASSSGGQGLYEQYF	TGTGCCAGCAGTTCGGGGGGACAGGGACTTTACGAGCAGTACTTC
.	TRBJ2-6	TRBV27	CASSGPQGRPGANVLTF	TGTGCCAGCAGCGGCCCACAGGGTCGCCCTGGGGCCAACGTCCTGACTTTC
.	TRBJ2-4	TRBV19	CASPPWGADIQYF	TGTGCCAGTCCCCCTTGGGGGGCAGACATTCAGTACTTC
TRBD1	TRBJ2-1	TRBV7-9	CASSLPGQFYNEQFF	TGTGCCAGCAGCCTACCGGGACAGTTCTACAATGAGCAGTTCTTC
.	TRBJ1-2	TRBV5-1	CASSLRGSNYGYTF	TGCGCCAGCAGCTTGCGCGGATCTAACTATGGCTACACCTTC
.	TRBJ1-6	TRBV19	CASSIGAGSDSPLHF	TGTGCCAGTAGTATTGGTGCAGGGTCGGATTCACCCCTCCACTTT
.	TRBJ2-5	TRBV11-2	CASSFSSSQETQYF	TGTGCCAGCAGCTTCTCATCGAGTCAAGAGACCCAGTACTTC
.	TRBJ1-2	TRBV7-9	CASSLQRNHFYGYTF	TGTGCCAGCAGCTTGCAACGGAACCACTTCTATGGCTACACCTTC
.	TRBJ1-1	TRBV5-1	CASSPPGPVTEAFF	TGCGCCAGCAGCCCCCCTGGGCCGGTAACTGAAGCTTTCTTT
TRBD2	TRBJ2-7	TRBV7-3	CASSLTSGGPSEQYF	TGTGCCAGCAGCTTGACTAGCGGGGGCCCTAGCGAGCAGTACTTC
TRBD2	TRBJ2-3	TRBV27	CASSSPGDIGGTDTQYF	TGTGCCAGCAGTTCCCCGGGTGACATCGGGGGGACAGATACGCAGTATTTT
.	TRBJ1-6	TRBV10-3	CAISRGQNSPLHF	TGTGCCATCAGTAGGGGCCAAAATTCACCCCTCCACTTT